This TCR beta chain was documented in a study of CXCR3-negative and CXCR3-positive naive CD8 T cells. The study made its TRB cDNA libraries by 5' RACE, adding UMI labels. After re-calling the 5' RACE reads, TCRdb lists one entry per CDR3 protein, DNA absent. There are around 150,000 distinct CDR3 sequences in the sample, with roughly 0.41% held by the top ten. With respect to this clonotype: Antigen unknown.

Regarding the study as a whole: Naive CXCR3-positive cells had TRB CDR3s more hydrophobic than those of CXCR3-negative naive cells.

This CDR3 region has 15 residues. The germline V gene has CDR1 ENHRY and CDR2 SYGVKD. The V and J genes are TRBV10-3 and TRBJ1-3; with no DNA, the TCRdb D assignment of TRBD1 cannot be verified. Sequenced: naive CXCR3+ CD8+ T cells from blood. Subset indicated: CD45RO-CCR7+CD27+CD95- naive CD8+ T cells expressing CXCR3 (TNR3+). The source is a human donor in good health. Some clones in this sample may be carry-over from other donors' samples. CDR3 protein: CAIRDRAKPGNTIYF.